This entry lists 18 T cell receptor beta chains sequenced from one sample in a study of blood T cell repertoires in COVID-19. Assay used: immunoSEQ multiplex PCR; TCRdb lists only in-frame clones, some missing. The data contain 190,000 or so clones, 86% of them singletons. Material: PBMCs or T cells enriched from blood (not recorded which). These receptors came from a woman aged 30 to 39 who had been exposed to COVID-19.

This chain uses TRBV4-2 with TRBJ1-1, with TRBD1 matching over 7 bases. Germline values: CDR1 LGHNA, CDR2 YNFKEQ. V lost 0 bases, J lost 2 bases, and 6 bases stayed unmatched. The CDR3 has 16 amino acids. CDR3 nucleotides: TGTGCCAGCAGCCAAGAAAGGGGGCAGGGAAACACTGAAGCTTTCTTT. Translating it yields CASSQERGQGNTEAFF.

The J gene is TRBJ2-7, the V gene TRBV4-1, with D uncertain. Germline values: CDR1 MGHRA, CDR2 YSYEKL. This CDR3 comprises 12 residues. With 5 bases removed from V and 4 bases from J, the gap between germline ends came to 9 bases. CDR3 loop: CASSSQLYEQYF. The CDR3 bases are TGCGCCAGCAGCTCACAGTTATACGAGCAGTACTTC.

The rearrangement links TRBV29-1 to TRBJ2-3; D is possibly TRBD2 (7 bases). Germline CDR1 is SQVTM and CDR2 is ANQGSEA. The CDR3 is made up of 12 amino acids. CDR3 protein: CAKGGAADTQYF. CDR3 bases: TGCGCAAAGGGGGGGGCAGCAGATACGCAGTATTTT.

CDR3 DNA: TGTGCCAGCATAAAACAGCCCGTGAACACTGAAGCTTTCTTT. Translation gives CASIKQPVNTEAFF. The V call is TRBV2, the J call TRBJ1-1; D gene uncertain. V was clipped by 7 bases and J by 0 bases, with 12 bases between them. Looked up from germline, CDR1 is SNHLY and CDR2 is FYNNEI. The CDR3 runs to 14 residues. The variable domain in full, completed from reference TRBV2 and TRBJ1-1, reads EPEVTQTPSHQVTQMGQEVILRCVPISNHLYFYWYRQILGQKVEFLVSFYNNEISEKSEIFDDQFSVERPDGSNFTLKIRSTKLEDSAMYFCASIKQPVNTEAFFGQGTRLTVV.

The rearrangement links TRBV12-5 to TRBJ2-1, with D uncertain. Trimming shortened V by 6 bases and J by 10 bases, and 13 bases separated the two germline ends. The CDR3 runs 12 residues. Germline assignment: CDR1 LGHNT and CDR2 FRNRAP. CDR3 DNA: TGTGCTAGTGGCCGCGGCAATGGGGAGCAGTTCTTC. Protein sequence: CASGRGNGEQFF.

The chain uses TRBV2 and TRBJ1-5, with 12 bases lining up with TRBD1. After removal of 6 bases from V and 5 bases from J, the junction contained 11 bases not matched to a gene. Germline CDR1 is SNHLY and CDR2 is FYNNEI. The CDR3 is 17 amino acids. Here the CDR3 DNA reads TGTGCCAGCAGGGGACAGGGGGCTACCCGGGGCGATCAGCCCCAGCATTTT. Amino acid sequence: CASRGQGATRGDQPQHF.

Notes on this clone: This same CDR3 is encoded by further DNA sequences in the sample. The rearrangement uses TRBV2 and TRBJ1-5; D gene uncertain. The CDR3 consists of 14 residues. The V end lost 6 bases, the J end lost 0 bases, and 9 bases lay between the germline ends. From germline, CDR1 is SNHLY and CDR2 FYNNEI. The CDR3 reads CASRKEYSNQPQHF. The CDR3 DNA follows: TGTGCCAGCAGAAAGGAGTATAGCAATCAGCCCCAGCATTTT.

This clone was counted only a few times. V is TRBV12-5 and J is TRBJ2-7, with D maybe TRBD2 (5 bases). CDR1 and CDR2 from the germline V gene are LGHNT and FRNRAP. CDR3 length equals 14 residues. V was trimmed by 1 base and J by 6 bases, leaving 13 bases between them. The CDR3 DNA follows: TGTGCTAGTGGTTTGGACACGGACTCGCCCGAGCAGTACTTC. Translating gives CASGLDTDSPEQYF.

This clone was found once. The genes are TRBV5-1 and TRBJ1-2; D not certain. This CDR3 comprises 15 residues. The germline CDR1 and CDR2 sequences are SGHRS and YFSETQ. V shed 1 base and J shed 0 bases, with 10 bases lying between them. This chain's CDR3 is CASSLNTNSNYGYTF. CDR3 in DNA: TGCGCCAGCAGCTTGAATACAAATTCTAACTATGGCTACACCTTC.

This chain links TRBV27 with TRBJ1-4; D not certain. Germline values: CDR1 MNHEY, CDR2 SMNVEV (reference sequence). V gave up 8 bases and J gave up 11 bases, with 18 bases separating them. The CDR3 is 13 residues long. The CDR3 protein is CASGLVPPGKLFF. DNA of the CDR3: TGTGCCAGCGGGCTCGTACCCCCGGGGAAACTGTTTTTT.

The V and J genes are TRBV9 and TRBJ2-3; TRBD1 matches 10 bases. The CDR3 is made up of 19 amino acids. Looked up from germline, CDR1 is SGDLS and CDR2 is YYNGEE. The J segment lost 0 bases and the V segment lost 0 bases, leaving 10 bases of the junction unmatched. CDR3 protein: CASSVGGGTGVRSTDTQYF. The CDR3 DNA reads as TGTGCCAGCAGCGTAGGAGGCGGGACAGGGGTGAGGAGCACAGATACGCAGTATTTT. Using reference TRBV9 and TRBJ2-3 for the parts outside the CDR3, the full variable domain is DSGVTQTPKHLITATGQRVTLRCSPRSGDLSVYWYQQSLDQGLQFLIQYYNGEERAKGNILERFSAQQFPDLHSELNLSSLELGDSALYFCASSVGGGTGVRSTDTQYFGPGTRLTVL.

This clone came up once. The chain couples TRBV30 to TRBJ1-1; TRBD1 is a possible D gene (5 bases). The CDR3 loop spans 12 amino acids. Germline V lookup: CDR1 GTSNPN, CDR2 SVGIG (reference sequence). The V end lost 8 bases, the J end lost 5 bases, and 15 bases lay between the germline ends. CDR3 bases: TGTGCCGCCGTACCTGGGGGGACTGAAGCTTTCTTT. This gives the protein CAAVPGGTEAFF.

This clone was seen many times. The V and J genes are TRBV7-2 and TRBJ1-6, with D possibly matching TRBD1 (5 bases). From germline, CDR1 is SGHTA and CDR2 FQGNSA. The CDR3 is 14 amino acids. Deletions cut 4 bases from V and 9 bases from J, with 13 bases between. The CDR3 region has the DNA TGTGCCAGCAGCTCGGCCCAAGGGGTTTCACCCCTCCACTTT. Protein sequence: CASSSAQGVSPLHF. Filled out from reference TRBV7-2 and TRBJ1-6, the complete variable domain reads GAGVSQSPSNKVTEKGKDVELRCDPISGHTALYWYRQSLGQGLEFLIYFQGNSAPDKSGLPSDRFSAERTGGSVSTLTIQRTQQEDSAVYLCASSSAQGVSPLHFGNGTRLTVT.

The V call is TRBV29-1, the J call TRBJ2-4; 7 bases line up with TRBD2. From germline, CDR1 is SQVTM and CDR2 ANQGSEA. The CDR3 has 11 residues. With V trimmed by 6 bases and J by 7 bases, 3 bases remained unmatched. The CDR3 region is CSVPGRNIQYF. The CDR3 DNA reads as TGCAGCGTCCCCGGGAGGAACATTCAGTACTTC.

This clone was observed once. V and J are TRBV11-2 and TRBJ1-5; a weak D match, TRBD1 (5 bases). V lost 3 bases, J lost 0 bases, and 9 bases lay in between. This CDR3 spans 15 amino acids. In germline, CDR1 is SGHAT, CDR2 FQNNGV. The CDR3 sequence is CASSFGQHSNQPQHF. CDR3 DNA: TGTGCCAGCAGCTTTGGACAACATAGCAATCAGCCCCAGCATTTT.

This sequence joins TRBV9 and TRBJ2-2; no clear D gene. The CDR3 is 15 residues long. In germline, CDR1 is SGDLS, CDR2 YYNGEE. Trimming stripped 0 bases from V and 2 bases from J, with 8 bases between. The CDR3 DNA is TGTGCCAGCAGCGTAGGACTCCCCAACACCGGGGAGCTGTTTTTT. This sequence encodes CASSVGLPNTGELFF.

The V gene is TRBV2, the J gene TRBJ1-5; 9 bases fit TRBD1. This CDR3 is 15 amino acids long. V was pared by 8 bases and J by 4 bases, with 9 bases of the junction left unmatched. From germline, CDR1 is SNHLY and CDR2 FYNNEI. Written as DNA, the CDR3 is TGTGCCAGCCGGGACGGGACAGGGACTAATCAGCCCCAGCATTTT. This codes for CASRDGTGTNQPQHF.

The V and J genes are TRBV7-9 and TRBJ2-7; perhaps TRBD1 as D (5 bases). This CDR3 spans 15 amino acids. From germline, CDR1 is SEHNR and CDR2 FQNEAQ (reference sequence). Between the trimmed V and J ends, which lost 4 bases and 4 bases, there was a span of 17 bases. The CDR3 here is CASSSMGLGQYEQYF. As DNA, the CDR3 is TGTGCCAGCAGCTCTATGGGGCTCGGCCAATACGAGCAGTACTTC.